Presented here are 10 T cell receptor beta chains from one specimen sequenced in a study of T cell changes during pregnancy in multiple sclerosis. Profiling relied on immunoSEQ multiplex PCR, and the TCRdb table lists in-frame clones only, not all of them. Here the sample spans 75,000 to 95,000 clones, around 93% being singletons. The starting material was peripheral blood, obtained before pregnancy. The receptors derive from a female donor with multiple sclerosis, enrolled in a pregnancy study.

J is TRBJ2-5 and V is TRBV6-5, with D possibly matching TRBD2 (6 bases). The germline V gene has CDR1 MNHEY and CDR2 SVGAGI. V was trimmed by 5 bases and J by 4 bases, leaving 17 bases between them. CDR3 length: 15 amino acids. CDR3 sequence: CASSPTRRAGETQYF. The CDR3 nucleotides are TGTGCCAGCAGTCCTACTCGGAGGGCGGGAGAGACCCAGTACTTC.

This sequence joins TRBV29-1 and TRBJ2-7; TRBD2 matches 11 bases. The CDR3 totals 14 residues. V was clipped by 1 base and J by 2 bases; unmatched bases: 1. Germline V gene sequence: CDR1 SQVTM, CDR2 ANQGSEA. The CDR3 spells CSVEGLAGTYEQYF. DNA of the CDR3: TGCAGCGTTGAAGGACTAGCGGGAACCTACGAGCAGTACTTC.

The J gene is TRBJ2-1, the V gene TRBV5-5; D remains unclear. Trimming pared 4 bases from V and 4 bases from J, leaving 9 bases between. The germline V gene has CDR1 SGHKS and CDR2 YYEKEE (reference sequence). This CDR3 contains 13 residues. This chain's CDR3 is CASSPRWYNEQFF. CDR3 coding DNA: TGTGCCAGCAGCCCGAGATGGTACAATGAGCAGTTCTTC.

The chain has TRBV27 and TRBJ2-7; TRBD1 aligns across 9 bases. CDR1 MNHEY and CDR2 SMNVEV come from the germline V gene (reference sequence). V lost 0 bases, J lost 4 bases, and 4 bases stayed unmatched. The CDR3 totals 15 residues. The CDR3 reads CASSLSPGQGYEQYF. The DNA for the CDR3 is TGTGCCAGCAGTTTATCGCCGGGACAGGGATACGAGCAGTACTTC.

This chain uses TRBV15 with TRBJ1-2; 9 bases line up with TRBD1. There are 15 residues in the CDR3. CDR1 and CDR2 from the germline V gene are LNHNV and YYDKDF (reference sequence). V lost 3 bases and J lost 4; bases outside the gene matches: 6. CDR3 residues: CATSRPDRGTYGYTF. Here the CDR3 DNA reads TGTGCCACCAGCAGGCCCGACAGGGGGACCTATGGCTACACCTTC.

The gene calls are TRBV9 and TRBJ1-4; D gene ambiguous. The CDR3 contains 14 residues. The germline V gene encodes CDR1 SGDLS and CDR2 YYNGEE. V lost 5 bases to trimming and J lost 7 bases, with 15 bases between them. The CDR3 bases are TGTGCCAGCAGTCTAGTGGGAGATTTTGAAAAACTGTTTTTT. Amino acid sequence: CASSLVGDFEKLFF.

This chain joins TRBV7-9 and TRBJ1-3; 7 bases line up with TRBD1. The CDR3 covers 16 residues. CDR1 is SEHNR, CDR2 FQNEAQ, per germline (reference sequence). The V segment lost 4 bases and the J segment 4 bases; nucleotides outside the gene matches: 10. CDR3 bases: TGTGCCAGCAGCTCTCCGCAACAAGGGGGCGGAAACACCATATATTTT. Its protein product is CASSSPQQGGGNTIYF.

The CDR3 DNA is TGTGCCAGCAGGACCCAGGACGAGCAGTACTTC. Protein product: CASRTQDEQYF. V gene TRBV7-9 combines with J gene TRBJ2-7; the D is unclear. V was shortened by 6 bases and J by 5 bases, with 8 bases between the two germline ends. The V gene's germline CDR1 is SEHNR and CDR2 FQNEAQ (reference sequence). The CDR3 is made up of 11 amino acids.

This clone was detected only once. J is TRBJ2-1 and V is TRBV10-3; 12 bases match TRBD2. Looked up from germline, CDR1 is ENHRY and CDR2 is SYGVKD. Losses at the gene ends were 6 bases for V and 3 bases for J; bases not matched to a gene: 18. This CDR3 region has 20 residues. This CDR3 is CAIRGGPGLAGPSFYNEQFF. In DNA form, the CDR3 reads TGTGCCATCAGGGGGGGTCCGGGACTAGCGGGCCCGAGCTTCTACAATGAGCAGTTCTTC.

This clone was seen once. The V gene is TRBV2, the J gene TRBJ2-7, with a weak D call TRBD1 (5 bases). Germline-derived CDR1 and CDR2 are SNHLY and FYNNEI. V was pared by 6 bases and J by 3 bases, with 12 bases between. CDR3 length: 13 residues. The CDR3 region is CASSPRQNYEQYF. The CDR3 coding sequence is TGTGCCAGCAGCCCTCGACAGAACTACGAGCAGTACTTC.